These 29 T cell receptor beta chains came from one sample sequenced in a study of shared T cell receptors in the human thymus. Here immunoSEQ multiplex PCR was the method, and the copy in TCRdb shows in-frame clones only, minus some. The table records 700,000 or so clones, approximately 85% of them present only once. The same sample was also studied in work on human thymus T cells.

What was sequenced was thymocytes. All receptors come from a girl under three years old with a congenital heart defect.

J is TRBJ2-7 and V is TRBV14; the D gene is possibly TRBD1 (6 bases). Trimming removed 0 bases at V and 3 bases at J, with 12 bases between. This CDR3 is 15 amino acids long. Per the germline V gene, CDR1 is SGHDN and CDR2 is FVKESK. Here the CDR3 reads CASSQDKDSYYEQYF. Here the CDR3 DNA reads TGTGCCAGCAGCCAAGACAAGGACAGCTACTACGAGCAGTACTTC.

The chain employs TRBV30 and TRBJ1-5, with D perhaps TRBD1 (5 bases). Germline values: CDR1 GTSNPN, CDR2 SVGIG (reference sequence). The CDR3 has 17 amino acids. V lost 3 bases to trimming and J lost 2 bases, with 20 bases between them. CDR3 nucleotide sequence: TGTGCCTGGAGCCATGCCCAGGGTAGGGCAGGCAATCAGCCCCAGCATTTT. Translated, it gives CAWSHAQGRAGNQPQHF.

The chain employs TRBV12-5 and TRBJ2-7, with 8 bases matching TRBD2. CDR1 and CDR2 from the germline V gene are LGHNT and FRNRAP. The CDR3 is 17 residues long. With 0 bases clipped from V and 1 base from J, the junction kept 8 bases outside the gene matches. CDR3 sequence reads: CASGLVLRGRKSYEQYF. Here the CDR3 DNA reads TGTGCTAGTGGTTTGGTACTCCGCGGGAGGAAATCCTACGAGCAGTACTTC.

V and J are TRBV5-1 and TRBJ2-1; weak D call: TRBD1 (6 bases). The V gene lost 2 bases and the J gene lost 6 bases, with 9 bases spanning the gap. CDR1 SGHRS and CDR2 YFSETQ come from the germline V gene. The CDR3 spans 13 residues. CDR3 sequence (DNA): TGCGCCAGCAGCTTACAGGGTGCCAATGAGCAGTTCTTC. Its protein product is CASSLQGANEQFF.

The chain couples TRBV10-3 to TRBJ2-1, with 14 bases matching TRBD2. The germline CDR1 and CDR2 sequences are ENHRY and SYGVKD. V lost 2 bases, J lost 3 bases, and 3 bases stayed unmatched. The CDR3 contains 17 residues. The CDR3 DNA is TGTGCCATCAGTGAGCCAGGGACTAGCGGGGGCTACAATGAGCAGTTCTTC. Protein sequence: CAISEPGTSGGYNEQFF.

V usage is TRBV19 and J usage is TRBJ2-7; 10 bases agree with TRBD1. This CDR3 spans 13 amino acids. V was pared by 5 bases and J by 6 bases, with 4 bases of the junction left unmatched. The germline V gene encodes CDR1 LNHDA and CDR2 SQIVND (reference sequence). CDR3 sequence: CASSEGQGLEQYF. In DNA, the CDR3 is TGTGCCAGTAGTGAGGGACAGGGGCTCGAGCAGTACTTC.

A note on this clone: Compared with germline, one end of the junction differs, possibly owing to a read error. CDR3 region: CASSLFNFNYGCTF. In DNA form, the CDR3 reads TGTGCCAGCAGCTTATTCAATTTTAACTATGGCTGCACCTTC. The chain joins TRBV7-8 to TRBJ1-2; the D is unclear. This CDR3 comprises 14 residues. Germline CDR1 reads SGHVS; CDR2 reads FQNEAQ.

This clone was recorded a few times. This rearrangement joins TRBV7-9 to TRBJ1-4, with TRBD1 as a possible D gene (6 bases). The CDR3 is 17 residues long. The germline V gene has CDR1 SEHNR and CDR2 FQNEAQ (reference sequence). Trimming removed 1 base from V and 5 bases from J, with 17 bases in between. The CDR3 nucleotides read TGTGCCAGCAGCTTAGACGGTCTATGGGGACACAATGAAAAACTGTTTTTT. It encodes CASSLDGLWGHNEKLFF.

This sequence joins TRBV5-8 and TRBJ1-6; D unclear. CDR1 and CDR2 from the germline V gene are SGHTS and YDEGEE. Trimming removed 2 bases from V and 0 bases from J, with 18 bases in between. This CDR3 comprises 19 residues. CDR3 sequence: CASSFPRSRPSSYNSPLHF. CDR3 in DNA: TGTGCCAGCAGCTTTCCCCGGTCCAGGCCGAGCTCCTATAATTCACCCCTCCACTTT.

The chain joins TRBV5-4 to TRBJ2-7, with 9 bases fitting TRBD2. With 2 bases clipped from V and 7 bases from J, the junction kept 10 bases outside the gene matches. This CDR3 is built from 15 residues. Germline V gene data show CDR1 as SGHNT and CDR2 as YYREEE (reference sequence). CDR3 sequence reads: CASSFPTSGTEEQYF. CDR3 in DNA: TGTGCCAGCAGCTTCCCGACTAGCGGTACGGAGGAGCAGTACTTC.

The chain links TRBV14 to TRBJ1-2; 7 bases map to TRBD1. Germline V gives CDR1 SGHDN, CDR2 FVKESK. The CDR3 has 12 amino acids. V was clipped by 11 bases and J by 7 bases; unmatched bases: 10. The CDR3 DNA reads TGTGCCTCAAAGACAGGGAAAAGTGGCTACACCTTC. Its translation is CASKTGKSGYTF.

The chain combines TRBV28 with TRBJ1-6, with 9 bases aligning to TRBD1. Germline values: CDR1 MDHEN, CDR2 SYDVKM. V was clipped by 6 bases and J by 6 bases; unmatched bases: 27. CDR3 length: 22 residues. The DNA of the CDR3 is TGTGCCAGCAGCCATATCGTGAATTCGGACAGGGGATTCTATTTCGGTAATTCACCCCTCCACTTT. Encoded protein: CASSHIVNSDRGFYFGNSPLHF.

This clone appeared once. The J gene is TRBJ2-2, the V gene TRBV5-1, with 8 nucleotides matching TRBD1. The V gene's germline CDR1 is SGHRS and CDR2 YFSETQ. This CDR3 comprises 15 residues. V lost 5 bases and J lost 1; bases outside the gene matches: 4. The CDR3 spells CASRPDRGNTGELFF. In DNA, the CDR3 is TGCGCCAGCAGGCCCGACAGGGGGAACACCGGGGAGCTGTTTTTT.

This clone appeared a single time. V usage is TRBV11-1 and J usage is TRBJ1-1, with a possible D match to TRBD1 (6 bases). This CDR3 comprises 16 residues. Germline V gene data show CDR1 as SGHAT and CDR2 as FQDESV (reference sequence). The germline V and J ends were trimmed by 7 bases and 4 bases, with 22 bases remaining between them. Here the CDR3 DNA reads TGTGCCAGCAAATTAGGACGGGGGGCTAGTAGCACTGAAGCTTTCTTT. This gives the protein CASKLGRGASSTEAFF.

This chain connects TRBV6-5 to TRBJ2-7; D perhaps matches TRBD2 (5 bases). V was cut by 2 bases and J by 1 base, with 12 bases left in between. The CDR3 has 15 residues. CDR1 and CDR2 (germline): MNHEY, SVGAGI. CDR3 residues: CASSYRPAASYEQYF. CDR3 nucleotides: TGTGCCAGCAGTTACCGGCCAGCGGCGTCCTACGAGCAGTACTTC.

The CDR3 DNA sequence: TGTGCCAGCAGCTTTAGAGAGACCCAGTACTTC. It specifies CASSFRETQYF. The chain carries TRBV11-2 and TRBJ2-5; D is unclear. V was trimmed by 3 bases and J by 4 bases, leaving 3 bases between them. CDR3 length: 11 residues. Germline V lookup: CDR1 SGHAT, CDR2 FQNNGV.

The chain employs TRBV29-1 and TRBJ1-1, with D possibly TRBD1 on 6 matching bases. V was shortened by 5 bases and J by 1 base, with 14 bases between the two germline ends. Germline V gene data show CDR1 as SQVTM and CDR2 as ANQGSEA. CDR3 length equals 14 residues. This CDR3 reads CSVLRGGGNTEAFF. The CDR3 DNA follows: TGCAGCGTTTTGAGAGGGGGGGGGAACACTGAAGCTTTCTTT.

This rearrangement joins TRBV27 to TRBJ2-5; no clear D. Germline-derived CDR1 and CDR2 are MNHEY and SMNVEV (reference sequence). Between the trimmed V and J ends, which lost 2 bases and 5 bases, there was a span of 18 bases. This CDR3 spans 16 amino acids. The CDR3 DNA is TGTGCCAGCAGTTTAAAAGGCCCGCGGTATTATGAGACCCAGTACTTC. Protein: CASSLKGPRYYETQYF.

The genes are TRBV28 and TRBJ2-1; TRBD2 aligns across 10 bases. Germline V CDR1 and CDR2: MDHEN, SYDVKM. The V gene end was trimmed by 2 bases and the J gene end by 16 bases; junction bases not matched to a gene: 11. The CDR3 has 14 amino acids. The CDR3 DNA reads TGTGCCAGCAGTTTAGAGGTAGCGGGGGGCTTATACTTCTTC. This translates into CASSLEVAGGLYFF.

The J gene is TRBJ1-4, the V gene TRBV4-1; unclear D gene. Germline V gene lookup returns CDR1 MGHRA and CDR2 YSYEKL. Trimming took 8 bases from V and 10 from J, leaving 17 bases between them. The CDR3 has 13 residues. CDR3 region: CASAGLGIVKLFF. The CDR3 nucleotides read TGCGCCAGCGCCGGACTGGGGATAGTAAAACTGTTTTTT.

V and J are TRBV19 and TRBJ2-2, with 8 bases lining up with TRBD1. V was clipped by 4 bases and J by 7 bases; unmatched bases: 14. The CDR3 runs to 17 residues. Per germline, CDR1 LNHDA and CDR2 SQIVND (reference sequence). CDR3: CASSRPDRAPEYGELFF. DNA of the CDR3: TGTGCCAGTAGTAGACCGGACAGGGCTCCGGAGTACGGGGAGCTGTTTTTT.

J is TRBJ2-7 and V is TRBV15; 7 nucleotides match TRBD1. CDR1 and CDR2 from the germline V gene are LNHNV and YYDKDF (reference sequence). The ends lost 2 bases at V and 4 bases at J; junction bases unmatched: 11. CDR3 length: 16 amino acids. Here the CDR3 DNA reads TGTGCCACCAGCAGATCCTCCGGGACAGAGACTTACGAGCAGTACTTC. Translation gives CATSRSSGTETYEQYF.

The chain has TRBV11-3 and TRBJ1-1; D gene uncertain. This CDR3 region has 14 residues. Per germline, CDR1 SGHNT and CDR2 YENEEA. Between the trimmed V and J ends, which lost 5 bases and 8 bases, there was a span of 18 bases. CDR3 coding DNA: TGTGCCAGCAGCCCTAGATCGGAGTCTGTGGAAGCTTTCTTT. It translates to CASSPRSESVEAFF.

The chain employs TRBV28 and TRBJ1-2, with D possibly being TRBD1 (5 bases). The CDR3 sequence is 13 residues long. Looked up from germline, CDR1 is MDHEN and CDR2 is SYDVKM. Trimming shortened V by 6 bases and J by 7 bases, and 15 bases separated the two germline ends. Here the CDR3 DNA reads TGTGCCAGCAGATTCAGGGATCGTAGTGGCTACACCTTC. It translates to CASRFRDRSGYTF.

This clone was counted only a few times. The chain uses TRBV6-1 and TRBJ1-2, with 7 bases matching TRBD1. V shed 4 bases and J 6 bases; nucleotides not matched to a gene: 5. CDR3 size: 13 residues. Germline V gives CDR1 MNHNS, CDR2 SASEGT. CDR3 protein: CASSAPDRNGYTF. CDR3 DNA: TGTGCCAGCAGTGCCCCGGACAGGAATGGCTACACCTTC.

Only one count was recorded for this clone. The gene calls are TRBV7-3 and TRBJ2-7, with 9 positions matching TRBD2. Germline assignment: CDR1 SGHTA and CDR2 FQGTGA. Losses at the gene ends were 2 bases for V and 5 bases for J; bases not matched to a gene: 16. This CDR3 comprises 18 residues. CDR3 region: CASSLWHSGGHGSDEQYF. The CDR3 coding sequence is TGTGCCAGCAGCTTATGGCATAGCGGGGGTCACGGCTCGGACGAGCAGTACTTC.

This sequence joins TRBV4-3 and TRBJ1-2; D unresolved. Trimming took 1 base from V and 1 from J, leaving 7 bases between them. CDR1 LGHNA and CDR2 YSLEER come from the germline V gene. The CDR3 totals 14 residues. CDR3: CASSQARGNYGYTF. The CDR3 DNA is TGCGCCAGCAGCCAAGCGCGAGGTAACTATGGCTACACCTTC.

In DNA, the CDR3 is TGTGCCAGCAGCTTTTGGTTCAGGGGAGATGAAAAACTGTTTTTT. It yields the protein CASSFWFRGDEKLFF. The gene calls are TRBV7-8 and TRBJ1-4; TRBD1 might be the D (6 bases). The CDR3 runs 15 residues. From germline, CDR1 is SGHVS and CDR2 FQNEAQ. V was pared by 3 bases and J by 6 bases, with 14 bases between.

The chain employs TRBV2 and TRBJ2-7, with TRBD1 matching over 7 bases. Germline loops: CDR1 SNHLY, CDR2 FYNNEI. V lost 8 bases, J lost 6 bases, and 1 base stayed unmatched. The CDR3 consists of 10 residues. The CDR3 nucleotides read TGTGCCAGCCGGGACAGCGAGCAGTACTTC. It specifies CASRDSEQYF.